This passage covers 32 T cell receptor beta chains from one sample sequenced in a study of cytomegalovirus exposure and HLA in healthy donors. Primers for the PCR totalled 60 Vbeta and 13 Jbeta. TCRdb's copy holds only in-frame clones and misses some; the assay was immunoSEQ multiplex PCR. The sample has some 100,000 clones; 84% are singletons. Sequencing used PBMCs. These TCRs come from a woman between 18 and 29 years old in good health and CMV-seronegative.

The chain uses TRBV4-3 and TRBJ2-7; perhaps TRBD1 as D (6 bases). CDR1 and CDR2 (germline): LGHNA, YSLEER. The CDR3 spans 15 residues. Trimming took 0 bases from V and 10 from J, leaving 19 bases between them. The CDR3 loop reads CASSQDRRNNRDQYF. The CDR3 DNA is TGCGCCAGCAGCCAAGATCGCAGGAACAACAGGGACCAGTACTTC.

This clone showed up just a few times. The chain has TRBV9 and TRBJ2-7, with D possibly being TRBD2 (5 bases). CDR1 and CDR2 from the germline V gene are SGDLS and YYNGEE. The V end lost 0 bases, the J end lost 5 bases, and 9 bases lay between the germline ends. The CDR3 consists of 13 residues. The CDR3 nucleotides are TGTGCCAGCAGCGTAGGTAGCGAGCACGAGCAGTACTTC. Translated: CASSVGSEHEQYF.

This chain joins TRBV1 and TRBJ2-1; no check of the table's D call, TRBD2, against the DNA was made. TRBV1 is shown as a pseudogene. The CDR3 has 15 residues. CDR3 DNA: TGCACCAGCAGCCAAACTAGCGGGACGCCCAATGAGCAGTTCTTC. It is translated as CTSSQTSGTPNEQFF.

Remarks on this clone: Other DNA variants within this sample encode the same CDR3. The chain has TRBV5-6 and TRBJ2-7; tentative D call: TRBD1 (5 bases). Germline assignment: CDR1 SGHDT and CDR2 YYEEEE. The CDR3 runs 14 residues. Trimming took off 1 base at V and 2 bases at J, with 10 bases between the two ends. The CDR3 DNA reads TGTGCCAGCAGCTTGTACCACAGGACCTACGAGCAGTACTTC. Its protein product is CASSLYHRTYEQYF.

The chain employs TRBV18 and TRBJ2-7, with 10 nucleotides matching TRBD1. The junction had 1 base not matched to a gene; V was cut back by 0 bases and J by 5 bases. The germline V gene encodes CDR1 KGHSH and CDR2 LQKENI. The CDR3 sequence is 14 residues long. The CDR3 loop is CASSPPGTGDEQYF. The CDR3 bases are TGTGCCAGCTCACCACCCGGGACAGGGGACGAGCAGTACTTC.

The CDR3 DNA follows: TGTGCCAGCAGGCCCGGACTAGCGGGTACGTACGAGCAGTACTTC. Its protein product is CASRPGLAGTYEQYF. This sequence joins TRBV28 and TRBJ2-7; 11 bases are shared with TRBD2. The ends lost 6 bases at V and 4 bases at J; junction bases unmatched: 8. The length of the CDR3 is 15 residues. Germline V gene lookup returns CDR1 MDHEN and CDR2 SYDVKM.

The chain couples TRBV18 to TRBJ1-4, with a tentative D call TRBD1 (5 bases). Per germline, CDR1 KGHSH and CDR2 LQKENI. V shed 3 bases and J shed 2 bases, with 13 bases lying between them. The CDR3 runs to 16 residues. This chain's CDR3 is CASSPRPGMTNEKLFF. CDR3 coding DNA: TGTGCCAGCTCACCTCGGCCAGGGATGACTAATGAAAAACTGTTTTTT.

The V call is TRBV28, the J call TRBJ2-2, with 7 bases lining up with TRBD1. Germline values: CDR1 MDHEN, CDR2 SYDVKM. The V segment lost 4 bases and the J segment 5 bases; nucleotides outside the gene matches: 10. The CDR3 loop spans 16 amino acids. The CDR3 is CASSSPKAGGTGELFF. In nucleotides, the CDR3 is TGTGCCAGCAGTTCCCCCAAAGCAGGGGGAACCGGGGAGCTGTTTTTT.

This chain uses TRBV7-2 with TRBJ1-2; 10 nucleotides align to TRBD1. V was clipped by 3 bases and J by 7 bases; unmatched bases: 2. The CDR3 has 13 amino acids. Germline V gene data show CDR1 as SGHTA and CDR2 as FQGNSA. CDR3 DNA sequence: TGTGCCAGCAGCTTCCGGGACAGGGGTGGCTACACCTTC. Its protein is CASSFRDRGGYTF. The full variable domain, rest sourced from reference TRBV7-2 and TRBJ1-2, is GAGVSQSPSNKVTEKGKDVELRCDPISGHTALYWYRQSLGQGLEFLIYFQGNSAPDKSGLPSDRFSAERTGGSVSTLTIQRTQQEDSAVYLCASSFRDRGGYTFGSGTRLTVV.

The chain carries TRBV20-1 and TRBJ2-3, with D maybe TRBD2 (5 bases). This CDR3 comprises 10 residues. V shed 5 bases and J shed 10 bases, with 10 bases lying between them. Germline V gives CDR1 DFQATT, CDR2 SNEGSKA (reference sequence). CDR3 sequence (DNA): TGCAGTGCTGTGGCGGACTCGCAGTATTTT. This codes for CSAVADSQYF.

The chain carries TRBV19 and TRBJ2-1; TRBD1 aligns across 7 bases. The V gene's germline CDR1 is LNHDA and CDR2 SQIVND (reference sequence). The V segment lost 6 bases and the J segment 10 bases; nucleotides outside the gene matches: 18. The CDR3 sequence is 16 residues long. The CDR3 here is CASRSQGSLGAEEQFF. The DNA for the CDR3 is TGTGCCAGTAGATCACAGGGGTCCCTGGGAGCGGAGGAGCAGTTCTTC. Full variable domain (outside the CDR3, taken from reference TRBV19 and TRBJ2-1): DGGITQSPKYLFRKEGQNVTLSCEQNLNHDAMYWYRQDPGQGLRLIYYSQIVNDFQKGDIAEGYSVSREKKESFPLTVTSAQKNPTAFYLCASRSQGSLGAEEQFFGPGTRLTVL.

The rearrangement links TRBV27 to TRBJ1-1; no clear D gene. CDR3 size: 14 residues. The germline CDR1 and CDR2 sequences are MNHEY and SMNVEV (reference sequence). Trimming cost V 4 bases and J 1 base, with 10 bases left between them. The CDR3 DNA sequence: TGTGCCAGCAGTTATTGGGCCGGGAACACTGAAGCTTTCTTT. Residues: CASSYWAGNTEAFF.

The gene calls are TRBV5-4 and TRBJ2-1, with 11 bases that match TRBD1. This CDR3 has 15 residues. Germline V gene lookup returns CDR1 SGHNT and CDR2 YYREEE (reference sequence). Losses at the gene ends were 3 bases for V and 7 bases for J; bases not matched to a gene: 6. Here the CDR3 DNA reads TGTGCCAGCAGCTCTATCGGACAGGGGGCAAATGAGCAGTTCTTC. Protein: CASSSIGQGANEQFF.

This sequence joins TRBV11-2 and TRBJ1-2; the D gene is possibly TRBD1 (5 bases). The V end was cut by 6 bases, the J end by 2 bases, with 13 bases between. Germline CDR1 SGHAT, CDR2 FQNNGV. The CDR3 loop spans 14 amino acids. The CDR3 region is CASSLGVGNYGYTF. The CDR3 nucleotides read TGTGCCAGCAGTCTAGGGGTTGGGAACTATGGCTACACCTTC. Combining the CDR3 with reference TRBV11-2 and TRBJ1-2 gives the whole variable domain EAGVAQSPRYKIIEKRQSVAFWCNPISGHATLYWYQQILGQGPKLLIQFQNNGVVDDSQLPKDRFSAERLKGVDSTLKIQPAKLEDSAVYLCASSLGVGNYGYTFGSGTRLTVV.

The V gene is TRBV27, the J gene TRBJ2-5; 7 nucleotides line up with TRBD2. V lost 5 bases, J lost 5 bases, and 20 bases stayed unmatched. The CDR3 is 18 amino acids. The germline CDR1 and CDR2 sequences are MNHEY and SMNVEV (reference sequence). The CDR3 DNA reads TGTGCCAGCAGTCTCCGTCTACCCGGGAGGATGGGCGGGGAGACCCAGTACTTC. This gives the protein CASSLRLPGRMGGETQYF.

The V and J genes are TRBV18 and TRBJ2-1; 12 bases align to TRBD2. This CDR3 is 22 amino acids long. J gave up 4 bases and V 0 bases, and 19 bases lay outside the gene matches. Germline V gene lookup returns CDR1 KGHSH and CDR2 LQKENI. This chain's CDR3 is CASSPPGVSLAGGQPPYNEQFF. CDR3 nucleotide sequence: TGTGCCAGCTCACCACCGGGCGTCTCCCTAGCGGGAGGGCAGCCCCCTTACAATGAGCAGTTCTTC.

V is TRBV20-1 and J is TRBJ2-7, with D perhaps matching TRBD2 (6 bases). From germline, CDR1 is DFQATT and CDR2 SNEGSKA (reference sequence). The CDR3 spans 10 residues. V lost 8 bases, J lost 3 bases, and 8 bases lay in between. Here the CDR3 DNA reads TGCAGTCCGGGGGACTACGAGCAGTACTTC. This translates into CSPGDYEQYF.

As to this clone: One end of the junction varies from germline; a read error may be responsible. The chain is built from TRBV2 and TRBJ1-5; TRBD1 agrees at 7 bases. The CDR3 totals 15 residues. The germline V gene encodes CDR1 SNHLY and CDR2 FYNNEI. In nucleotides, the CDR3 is TGTGCCAGCAGCGAAGAAGGGGGACAGTATCAGCCCCAGCATTTT. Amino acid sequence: CASSEEGGQYQPQHF.

CDR3 sequence: CASSAASSGAYEQYF. In DNA, the CDR3 is TGTGCCAGCAGCGCCGCCTCGAGCGGGGCCTACGAGCAGTACTTC. V and J are TRBV11-2 and TRBJ2-7; TRBD2 aligns across 7 bases. V lost 5 bases to trimming and J lost 2 bases; unmatched junction nucleotides: 9. The CDR3 covers 15 residues. The germline V gene encodes CDR1 SGHAT and CDR2 FQNNGV.

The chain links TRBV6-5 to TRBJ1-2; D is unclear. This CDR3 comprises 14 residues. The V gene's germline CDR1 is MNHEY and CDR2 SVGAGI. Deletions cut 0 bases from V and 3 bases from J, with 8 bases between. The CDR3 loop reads CASSYSYRDYGYTF. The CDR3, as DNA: TGTGCCAGCAGTTACTCGTACAGAGACTATGGCTACACCTTC.

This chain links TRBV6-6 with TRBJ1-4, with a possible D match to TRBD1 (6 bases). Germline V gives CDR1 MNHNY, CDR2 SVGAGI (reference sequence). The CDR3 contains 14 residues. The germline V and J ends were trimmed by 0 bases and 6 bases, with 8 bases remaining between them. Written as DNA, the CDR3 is TGTGCCAGCAGTTACTCGGCAGGGGATGAAAAACTGTTTTTT. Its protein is CASSYSAGDEKLFF.

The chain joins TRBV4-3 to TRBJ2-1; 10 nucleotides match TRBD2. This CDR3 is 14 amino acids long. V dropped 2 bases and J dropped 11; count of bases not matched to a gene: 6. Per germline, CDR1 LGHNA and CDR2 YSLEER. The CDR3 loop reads CASSQLVAGGQQFF. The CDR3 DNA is TGCGCCAGCAGCCAACTGGTAGCGGGAGGCCAGCAGTTCTTC.

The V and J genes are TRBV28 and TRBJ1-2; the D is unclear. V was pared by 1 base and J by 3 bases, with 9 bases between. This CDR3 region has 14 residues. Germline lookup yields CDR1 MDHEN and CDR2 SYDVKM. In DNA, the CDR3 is TGTGCCAGCAGTTTATCTGACGGGGACTATGGCTACACCTTC. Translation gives CASSLSDGDYGYTF.

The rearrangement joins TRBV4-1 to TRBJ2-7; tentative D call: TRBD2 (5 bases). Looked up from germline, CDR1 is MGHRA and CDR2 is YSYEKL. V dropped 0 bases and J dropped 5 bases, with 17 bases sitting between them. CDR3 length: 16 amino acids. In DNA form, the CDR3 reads TGCGCCAGCAGCCAAGATTGGACCACGAGGGCGGACGAGCAGTACTTC. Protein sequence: CASSQDWTTRADEQYF.

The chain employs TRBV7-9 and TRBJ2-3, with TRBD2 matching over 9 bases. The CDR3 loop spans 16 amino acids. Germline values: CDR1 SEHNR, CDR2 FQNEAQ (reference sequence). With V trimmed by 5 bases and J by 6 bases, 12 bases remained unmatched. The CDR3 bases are TGTGCCAGCAGCCCCGCGGGGGGGCGGGAGGCGGATACGCAGTATTTT. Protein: CASSPAGGREADTQYF.

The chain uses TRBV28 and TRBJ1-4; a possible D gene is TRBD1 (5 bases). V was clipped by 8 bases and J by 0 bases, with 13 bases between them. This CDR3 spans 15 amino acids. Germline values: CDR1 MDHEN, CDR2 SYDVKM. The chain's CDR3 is CASGGTDATNEKLFF. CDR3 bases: TGTGCCAGCGGAGGGACGGATGCAACTAATGAAAAACTGTTTTTT.

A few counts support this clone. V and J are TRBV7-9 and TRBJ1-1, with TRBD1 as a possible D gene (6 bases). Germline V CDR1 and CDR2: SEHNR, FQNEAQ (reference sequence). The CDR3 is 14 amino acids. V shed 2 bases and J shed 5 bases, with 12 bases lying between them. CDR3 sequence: CASSLQGWKTEAFF. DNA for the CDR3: TGTGCCAGCAGCTTACAGGGGTGGAAAACTGAAGCTTTCTTT.

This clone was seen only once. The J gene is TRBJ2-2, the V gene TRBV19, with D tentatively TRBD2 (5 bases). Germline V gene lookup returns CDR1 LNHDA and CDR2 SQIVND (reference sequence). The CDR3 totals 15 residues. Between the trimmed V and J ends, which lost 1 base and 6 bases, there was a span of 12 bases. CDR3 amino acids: CASSIVYGGAGELFF. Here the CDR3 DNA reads TGTGCCAGTAGTATAGTGTACGGAGGAGCCGGGGAGCTGTTTTTT.

The CDR3 loop reads CASSYSAGQVYEQYF. For the CDR3, the DNA is TGTGCCAGCAGTTACTCCGCGGGTCAAGTGTACGAGCAGTACTTC. The chain has TRBV6-5 and TRBJ2-7, with D possibly being TRBD2 (5 bases). CDR3 length: 15 amino acids. The germline CDR1 and CDR2 sequences are MNHEY and SVGAGI. V was pared by 0 bases and J by 4 bases, with 13 bases between.

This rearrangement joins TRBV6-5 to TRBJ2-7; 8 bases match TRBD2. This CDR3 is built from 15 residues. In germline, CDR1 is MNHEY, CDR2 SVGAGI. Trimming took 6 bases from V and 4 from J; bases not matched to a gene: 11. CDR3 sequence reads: CASSSPGGRGYEQYF. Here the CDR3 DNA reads TGTGCCAGCAGCTCCCCGGGGGGGCGAGGATACGAGCAGTACTTC.

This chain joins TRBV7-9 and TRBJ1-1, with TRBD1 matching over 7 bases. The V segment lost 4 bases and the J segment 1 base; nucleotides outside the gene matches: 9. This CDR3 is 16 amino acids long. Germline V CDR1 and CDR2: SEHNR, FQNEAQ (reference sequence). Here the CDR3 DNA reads TGTGCCAGCAGCTCGGGACAGCCTTATTGGAACACTGAAGCTTTCTTT. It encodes CASSSGQPYWNTEAFF. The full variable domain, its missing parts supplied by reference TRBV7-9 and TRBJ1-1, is DTGVSQNPRHKITKRGQNVTFRCDPISEHNRLYWYRQTLGQGPEFLTYFQNEAQLEKSRLLSDRFSAERPKGSFSTLEIQRTEQGDSAMYLCASSSGQPYWNTEAFFGQGTRLTVV.

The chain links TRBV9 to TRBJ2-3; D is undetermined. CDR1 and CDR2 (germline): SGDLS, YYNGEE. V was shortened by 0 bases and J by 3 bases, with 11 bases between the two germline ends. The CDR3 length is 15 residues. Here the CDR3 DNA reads TGTGCCAGCAGCGTAGGCGCTAGTCCTACAGATACGCAGTATTTT. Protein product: CASSVGASPTDTQYF.